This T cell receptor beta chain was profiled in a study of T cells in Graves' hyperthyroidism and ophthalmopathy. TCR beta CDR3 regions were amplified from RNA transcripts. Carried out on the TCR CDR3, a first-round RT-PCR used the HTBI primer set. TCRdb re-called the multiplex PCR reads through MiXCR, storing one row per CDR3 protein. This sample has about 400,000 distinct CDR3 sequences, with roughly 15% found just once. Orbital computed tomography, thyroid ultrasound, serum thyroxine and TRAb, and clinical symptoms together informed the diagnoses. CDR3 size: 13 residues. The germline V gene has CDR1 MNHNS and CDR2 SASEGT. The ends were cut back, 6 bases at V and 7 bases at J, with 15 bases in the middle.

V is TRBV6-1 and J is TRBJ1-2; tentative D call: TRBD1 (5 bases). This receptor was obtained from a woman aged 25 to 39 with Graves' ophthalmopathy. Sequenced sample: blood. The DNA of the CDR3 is TGTGCCAGCAGCGTTTCAGGGAGCGGTGGCTACACCTTC. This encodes CASSVSGSGGYTF.